Listed below are T cell receptor beta chains from one sample, sequenced in a study of T cells in Graves' hyperthyroidism and ophthalmopathy. TCRdb reanalysed the multiplex PCR reads using MiXCR and keeps one entry per CDR3 protein. This repertoire shows 350,000 to 450,000 distinct CDR3 sequences, approximately 18% found once; its top ten account for 30% to 40%. Sequenced material: blood. The source is a woman younger than 45 with Graves' hyperthyroidism that later progressed to Graves' ophthalmopathy. Both conserved end residues are part of each CDR3. The order of the fields is V gene, clone size, J gene, CDR3 length, D gene, CDR3 protein, CDR3 DNA. A D gene is named only where the DNA matches it firmly. The size field is filled for only some rows; it gives once, few, many or a size class.

>TRBV15|-|TRBJ2-5|15|TRBD2
CATRPGTSVGETQYF
TGTGCCACCAGACCCGGGACTAGCGTTGGAGAGACCCAGTACTTC
>TRBV7-8|many|TRBJ2-7|14|-
CASSLGGNFYEQYF
TGTGCCAGCAGCTTAGGCGGCAACTTCTACGAGCAGTACTTC
>TRBV12-3/TRBV12-4|many|TRBJ2-3|18|-
CASSSLLRQEFLPDTQYF
TGTGCCAGCAGTTCTCTCCTACGACAGGAGTTCCTCCCAGATACGCAGTATTTT
>TRBV4-1|few|TRBJ2-1|14|-
CASSQEGVGHEQFF
TGCGCCAGCAGCCAAGAGGGGGTAGGCCATGAGCAGTTCTTC
>TRBV28|many|TRBJ2-7|13|-
CASSLGRFREQYF
TGTGCCAGCAGTTTAGGACGGTTTCGAGAGCAGTACTTC
>TRBV12-3/TRBV12-4|many|TRBJ2-5|14|-
CASTPLRIQETQYF
TGTGCCAGCACCCCCCTGCGGATACAAGAGACCCAGTACTTC
>TRBV30|few|TRBJ2-2|13|-
CAWSEFRTGELFF
TGTGCCTGGAGTGAATTCAGAACCGGGGAGCTGTTTTTT
>TRBV4-1|many|TRBJ1-2|16|TRBD1
CASSQDPQGAGYGYTF
TGCGCCAGCAGCCAAGATCCACAGGGGGCAGGCTATGGCTACACCTTC
>TRBV18|many|TRBJ2-2|14|-
CASSSTGNTGELFF
TGTGCCAGCTCTTCGACAGGCAACACCGGGGAGCTGTTTTTT
>TRBV12-3/TRBV12-4|many|TRBJ2-2|14|-
CASSFEGYTGELFF
TGTGCCAGCAGTTTTGAGGGGTACACCGGGGAGCTGTTTTTT
>TRBV7-8|-|TRBJ2-5|13|-
CATGSWAQETQYF
TGTGCCACGGGTTCCTGGGCCCAAGAGACCCAGTACTTC
>TRBV2|many|TRBJ2-7|13|-
CASSEESSYEQYF
TGTGCCAGCAGTGAAGAGAGCTCCTACGAGCAGTACTTC
>TRBV7-9|many|TRBJ2-3|16|-
CASSPLVAVWADTQYF
TGTGCCAGCAGCCCACTGGTGGCAGTTTGGGCAGATACGCAGTATTTT
>TRBV10-3|many|TRBJ1-2|15|-
CAISESRQGGYGYTF
TGTGCCATCAGTGAGTCACGGCAGGGAGGCTATGGCTACACCTTC
>TRBV27|many|TRBJ1-4|14|TRBD1
CASSPSTGTEKLFF
TGTGCCAGCAGTCCCTCGACAGGGACTGAAAAACTGTTTTTT
>TRBV5-1|few|TRBJ1-3|17|-
CASSLSPHSISGNTIYF
TGCGCCAGCAGTCTGTCTCCCCACTCGATCTCTGGAAACACCATATATTTT
>TRBV15|-|TRBJ2-1|14|-
CATSRESLYNEQFF
TGTGCCACCAGCCGGGAGAGCCTCTACAATGAGCAGTTCTTC
>TRBV20-1|many|TRBJ2-7|12|-
CSATGTNYEQYF
TGCAGTGCTACGGGGACAAACTACGAGCAGTACTTC
>TRBV28|-|TRBJ2-3|14|TRBD2
CASRVAGGADTQYF
TGTGCCAGCAGGGTAGCGGGAGGAGCAGATACGCAGTATTTT
>TRBV19|-|TRBJ2-2|16|-
CDSRSRSGAYTGELFF
TGTGACAGTAGAAGCCGGTCGGGGGCCTACACCGGGGAGCTGTTTTTT
>TRBV9|many|TRBJ1-2|12|TRBD1
CASSTRDSGYTF
TGTGCCAGCAGCACAAGGGACAGCGGCTACACCTTC